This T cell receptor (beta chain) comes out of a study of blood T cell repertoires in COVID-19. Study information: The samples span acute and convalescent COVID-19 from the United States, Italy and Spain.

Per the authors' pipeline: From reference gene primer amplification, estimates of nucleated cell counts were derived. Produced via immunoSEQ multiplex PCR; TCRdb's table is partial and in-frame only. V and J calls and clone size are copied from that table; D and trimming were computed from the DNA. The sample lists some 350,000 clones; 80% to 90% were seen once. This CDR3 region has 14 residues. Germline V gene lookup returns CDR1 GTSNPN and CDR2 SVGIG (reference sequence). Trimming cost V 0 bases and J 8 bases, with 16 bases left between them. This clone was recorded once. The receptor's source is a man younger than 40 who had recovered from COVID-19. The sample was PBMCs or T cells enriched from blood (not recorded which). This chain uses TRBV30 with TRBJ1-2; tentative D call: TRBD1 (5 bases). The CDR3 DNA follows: TGTGCCTGGAGTGTACAGGATTCGGGTTGGGGCTACACCTTC. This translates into CAWSVQDSGWGYTF.